The 6 T cell receptor beta chains presented below share a single source sample, sequenced in a study of metastatic and nonmetastatic thyroid tumors (TCRdb year 2020). No patient had received any treatment before thyroid surgery. The library was prepared using PCR. The instrument given in TCRdb is Illumina HiSeq 4000. The public reads were reanalyzed by TCRdb: fastp trimming at Q25, MiXCR alignment, in-frame beta chains only. In all, the sample holds tens of thousands of clones, and over 10% of those were seen once. Roughly 25% of the sample rests with the top ten. Source material: blood. The receptors originated from a female donor with papillary thyroid cancer or a benign thyroid nodule (not recorded which). Some clones in this sample may be carry-over from other donors' samples.

This clone was seen at least ten times. This chain connects TRBV6-5 to TRBJ1-5, with a possible D match to TRBD1 (5 bases). The length of the CDR3 is 18 residues. The ends were cut back, 0 bases at V and 0 bases at J, with 15 bases in the middle. The germline CDR1 and CDR2 sequences are MNHEY and SVGAGI. The CDR3 is CASSYSGRQRYSNQPQHF. DNA for the CDR3: TGTGCCAGCAGTTACTCGGGACGGCAACGTTATAGCAATCAGCCCCAGCATTTT.

This clone was found many times. The V call is TRBV12-3 or TRBV12-4, the J call TRBJ1-2; D is uncertain. The CDR3 is 14 amino acids. Between the trimmed V and J ends, which lost 9 bases and 2 bases, there was a span of 16 bases. The DNA for the CDR3 is TGTGCCAGTTACGACCGCGGCCCCAACTATGGCTACACCTTC. Protein product: CASYDRGPNYGYTF.

Judged by abundance, this clone is medium-sized. V is TRBV2 and J is TRBJ1-2, with D perhaps matching TRBD1 (5 bases). From germline, CDR1 is SNHLY and CDR2 FYNNEI. This CDR3 is 14 amino acids long. V lost 5 bases, J lost 0 bases, and 10 bases lay in between. CDR3 nucleotide sequence: TGTGCCAGCAGTAGGGACGGTTCTAACTATGGCTACACCTTC. This sequence encodes CASSRDGSNYGYTF.

The chain is built from TRBV19 and TRBJ2-2; a possible D gene is TRBD2 (5 bases). The V gene lost 2 bases and the J gene lost 11 bases, with 18 bases spanning the gap. This CDR3 region has 15 residues. In germline, CDR1 is LNHDA, CDR2 SQIVND (reference sequence). CDR3 sequence (DNA): TGTGCCAGTAGTATAAGCCCTCAGAGGGCCGTTGAGCTGTTTTTT. Translating it yields CASSISPQRAVELFF. The full variable domain, in which reference TRBV19 and TRBJ2-2 provide the parts outside the CDR3, is DGGITQSPKYLFRKEGQNVTLSCEQNLNHDAMYWYRQDPGQGLRLIYYSQIVNDFQKGDIAEGYSVSREKKESFPLTVTSAQKNPTAFYLCASSISPQRAVELFFGEGSRLTVL.

This clone was counted ten times or more. The chain carries TRBV12-3 or TRBV12-4 and TRBJ1-1; unclear D gene. V was shortened by 3 bases and J by 3 bases, with 2 bases between the two germline ends. This CDR3 has 11 amino acids. CDR3 in amino acids: CASSLHTEAFF. Written as DNA, the CDR3 is TGTGCCAGCAGTTTGCACACTGAAGCTTTCTTT.

There are many counts of this clone. The J gene is TRBJ2-1, the V gene TRBV2, with D maybe TRBD2 (5 bases). Germline V gene sequence: CDR1 SNHLY, CDR2 FYNNEI. The V end was cut by 5 bases, the J end by 9 bases, with 17 bases between. There are 14 residues in the CDR3. This chain's CDR3 is CASSPLGEFGEQFF. The CDR3 DNA follows: TGTGCCAGCAGTCCCCTTGGGGAGTTCGGTGAGCAGTTCTTC.